The 31 T cell receptor beta chains in this list originate from one sample, sequenced in a study of identical twins. TCRdb reprocessed the 5' RACE reads with MiXCR, giving one entry per CDR3 protein. This repertoire shows roughly 700,000 distinct CDR3 sequences, around 8.6% found once; its top ten account for approximately 0.94%. These data were also filed under a second study, of yellow fever vaccine responses in identical twins.

The sequenced material came from PBMCs. These receptor sequences come from a woman aged 18-35 years in good health.

This rearrangement joins TRBV4-1 to TRBJ2-7; 14 nucleotides match TRBD2. Per the germline V gene, CDR1 is MGHRA and CDR2 is YSYEKL. Trimming cost V 4 bases and J 5 bases; bases outside gene matches: 4. The CDR3 consists of 15 residues. CDR3: CASSRGLAGENEQYF. The DNA for the CDR3 is TGCGCCAGCAGCCGGGGACTAGCGGGAGAAAACGAGCAGTACTTC.

The chain links TRBV27 to TRBJ2-1; 7 bases are shared with TRBD1. This CDR3 comprises 13 residues. The V gene's germline CDR1 is MNHEY and CDR2 SMNVEV (reference sequence). With V trimmed by 6 bases and J by 8 bases, 7 bases remained unmatched. The CDR3 is CASRTLGGDEQFF. In DNA form, the CDR3 reads TGTGCCAGCAGAACCTTAGGGGGCGATGAGCAGTTCTTC.

This clonotype was counted between two and nine times. The J gene is TRBJ2-1, the V gene TRBV20-1, with D tentatively TRBD2 (6 bases). This CDR3 comprises 13 residues. Germline CDR1 is DFQATT and CDR2 is SNEGSKA (reference sequence). V lost 8 bases, J lost 4 bases, and 15 bases lay in between. CDR3 in amino acids: CSTPGTSYNEQFF. The CDR3 DNA reads TGCAGTACGCCCGGGACTTCGTACAATGAGCAGTTCTTC.

DNA of the CDR3: TGTGCCAGCAGCTTGGAGGGGATCGGGGGCTACGAGCAGTACTTC. This sequence encodes CASSLEGIGGYEQYF. The chain is built from TRBV5-5 and TRBJ2-7; D may be TRBD2 (6 bases). The CDR3 covers 15 residues. V shed 0 bases and J shed 3 bases, with 13 bases lying between them. CDR1 and CDR2 (germline): SGHKS, YYEKEE (reference sequence).

This chain uses TRBV29-1 with TRBJ2-5; 10 bases match TRBD1. Looked up from germline, CDR1 is SQVTM and CDR2 is ANQGSEA. The CDR3 runs to 13 residues. With 6 bases clipped from V and 1 base from J, the junction kept 2 bases outside the gene matches. The CDR3 coding sequence is TGCAGCGTAAGGGACAGGGGCCAAGAGACCCAGTACTTC. Amino acids: CSVRDRGQETQYF.

This rearrangement joins TRBV29-1 to TRBJ2-1; 15 bases are a match to TRBD2. The CDR3 extends over 16 amino acids. Germline assignment: CDR1 SQVTM and CDR2 ANQGSEA. V was clipped by 6 bases and J by 3 bases; unmatched bases: 6. CDR3 loop: CSVRTSGGENYNEQFF. The CDR3 DNA reads TGCAGCGTACGGACTAGCGGGGGGGAAAACTACAATGAGCAGTTCTTC.

This clonotype was picked up many times. The chain has TRBV7-2 and TRBJ1-1; maybe TRBD1 (6 bases). Germline-derived CDR1 and CDR2 are SGHTA and FQGNSA. Deletions cut 4 bases from V and 5 bases from J, with 8 bases between. The CDR3 consists of 12 residues. CDR3 bases: TGTGCCAGCAGCTCCGACAGGACTGAAGCTTTCTTT. Encoded protein: CASSSDRTEAFF.

This clonotype has only a few counts. J is TRBJ1-1 and V is TRBV21-1. TRBV21-1 is tagged as a pseudogene. There are 12 residues in the CDR3. The CDR3 region has the DNA TGTGCCAGCATGGAGGGAAGTACTGAAGCTTTCTTT. Its translation: CASMEGSTEAFF.

The gene calls are TRBV20-1 and TRBJ2-5, with TRBD2 identical over 8 bases. Trimming took 4 bases from V and 5 from J; bases not matched to a gene: 9. This CDR3 is built from 14 residues. Germline assignment: CDR1 DFQATT and CDR2 SNEGSKA (reference sequence). CDR3 sequence reads: CSATPPGGMETQYF. The CDR3 DNA reads TGCAGTGCTACACCTCCGGGGGGGATGGAGACCCAGTACTTC.

The chain has TRBV2 and TRBJ2-1; D gene unclear. There are 11 residues in the CDR3. Germline values: CDR1 SNHLY, CDR2 FYNNEI. V was shortened by 3 bases and J by 10 bases, with 7 bases between the two germline ends. The CDR3 DNA is TGTGCCAGCAGTGAGGCTTTCGAGCAGTTCTTC. This gives the protein CASSEAFEQFF.

This chain connects TRBV24-1 to TRBJ2-1; D tentatively reads TRBD1 or TRBD2 (5 bases each). Trimming stripped 4 bases from V and 8 bases from J, with 17 bases between. Germline CDR1 is KGHDR and CDR2 is SFDVKD. The CDR3 spans 15 residues. CDR3 sequence (DNA): TGTGCCACCAGTGACCTCGGGACCTCGGGCGATGAGCAGTTCTTC. It translates to CATSDLGTSGDEQFF.

V is TRBV20-1 and J is TRBJ2-5, with 11 positions matching TRBD2. CDR3 length: 14 amino acids. The germline CDR1 and CDR2 sequences are DFQATT and SNEGSKA (reference sequence). J gave up 5 bases and V 2 bases, and 4 bases lay outside the gene matches. This chain's CDR3 is CSARLAGGRETQYF. CDR3 coding DNA: TGCAGTGCTAGACTAGCGGGAGGACGGGAGACCCAGTACTTC.

This clonotype was observed at least ten times. The chain recombines TRBV11-2 with TRBJ2-5, with TRBD2 identical over 10 bases. CDR1 is SGHAT, CDR2 FQNNGV, per germline. This CDR3 spans 16 amino acids. The junction had 3 bases not matched to a gene; V was cut back by 0 bases and J by 2 bases. Written as DNA, the CDR3 is TGTGCCAGCAGCTTAGAACAAGCGGGAGGGCAAGAGACCCAGTACTTC. Its translation is CASSLEQAGGQETQYF.

V gene TRBV7-2 combines with J gene TRBJ2-7, with 9 nucleotides matching TRBD2. This CDR3 is built from 15 residues. The ends lost 1 base at V and 2 bases at J; junction bases unmatched: 3. Germline V CDR1 and CDR2: SGHTA, FQGNSA. The CDR3: CASSLGLAVTYEQYF. CDR3 nucleotides: TGTGCCAGCAGCTTAGGACTAGCGGTGACCTACGAGCAGTACTTC.

This clonotype was picked up many times. The genes are TRBV12-3 or TRBV12-4 and TRBJ1-2, with D unresolved. This CDR3 has 17 amino acids. V shed 3 bases and J shed 0 bases, with 17 bases lying between them. The CDR3 sequence is CASSFDLSHTPNYGYTF. The CDR3 DNA is TGTGCCAGCAGTTTTGATCTGAGCCATACGCCTAACTATGGCTACACCTTC.

This chain joins TRBV5-1 and TRBJ2-5, with D possibly being TRBD2 (7 bases). Per the germline V gene, CDR1 is SGHRS and CDR2 is YFSETQ. The CDR3 is made up of 15 amino acids. With 7 bases removed from V and 2 bases from J, the gap between germline ends came to 18 bases. The CDR3 coding sequence is TGCGCCAGCCGGCCTGCGGGGGCAGGACAAGAGACCCAGTACTTC. Its translation is CASRPAGAGQETQYF.

The V gene is TRBV11-2, the J gene TRBJ1-4; possibly TRBD1 for D (6 bases). CDR3 length: 19 amino acids. Trimming took 0 bases from V and 0 from J, leaving 17 bases between them. Germline V gives CDR1 SGHAT, CDR2 FQNNGV. The CDR3 reads CASSLDPMRQETTNEKLFF. The CDR3 DNA reads TGTGCCAGCAGCTTAGATCCCATGCGACAGGAGACAACTAATGAAAAACTGTTTTTT.

This clonotype was detected many times. This sequence joins TRBV20-1 and TRBJ2-7, with a tentative D call TRBD2 (6 bases). The CDR3 extends over 12 amino acids. CDR1 is DFQATT, CDR2 SNEGSKA, per germline (reference sequence). V was cut by 7 bases and J by 0 bases, with 10 bases left in between. In DNA, the CDR3 is TGCAGTGGTCGGGAGCACTCCTACGAGCAGTACTTC. Protein: CSGREHSYEQYF.

This clonotype was seen at least ten times. V gene TRBV7-2 combines with J gene TRBJ2-7; a weak D match, TRBD1 (6 bases). In germline, CDR1 is SGHTA, CDR2 FQGNSA. The CDR3 extends over 15 amino acids. V was cut by 4 bases and J by 3 bases, with 16 bases left in between. The CDR3 nucleotides read TGTGCCAGCAGCTGGACAGCCGAAACTCACTACGAGCAGTACTTC. Amino acid sequence: CASSWTAETHYEQYF.

V and J are TRBV7-8 and TRBJ2-1; 9 bases agree with TRBD1. The CDR3 is 16 residues long. The germline gives CDR1 SGHVS, CDR2 FQNEAQ. The V gene end was trimmed by 1 base and the J gene end by 5 bases; junction bases not matched to a gene: 6. The CDR3 DNA follows: TGTGCCAGCAGCTTAGGAGGGACAGGGAATCACAATGAGCAGTTCTTC. It specifies CASSLGGTGNHNEQFF.

The rearrangement joins TRBV4-1 to TRBJ2-2; D gene unclear. This CDR3 is 15 amino acids long. The V gene lost 2 bases and the J gene lost 5 bases, with 12 bases spanning the gap. The germline CDR1 and CDR2 sequences are MGHRA and YSYEKL. This CDR3 is CASSQPLGKTGELFF. Written as DNA, the CDR3 is TGCGCCAGCAGCCAACCCCTTGGGAAGACCGGGGAGCTGTTTTTT.

The chain carries TRBV25-1 and TRBJ2-2; 7 nucleotides line up with TRBD1. This CDR3 region has 16 residues. Germline assignment: CDR1 MGHDK and CDR2 SYGVNS. V was pared by 0 bases and J by 1 base, with 2 bases of the junction left unmatched. The chain's CDR3 is CASSEYRTGNTGELFF. In nucleotides, the CDR3 is TGTGCCAGCAGTGAATATAGGACAGGGAACACCGGGGAGCTGTTTTTT. Using reference TRBV25-1 and TRBJ2-2 for the parts outside the CDR3, the full variable domain is EADIYQTPRYLVIGTGKKITLECSQTMGHDKMYWYQQDPGMELHLIHYSYGVNSTEKGDLSSESTVSRIRTEHFPLTLESARPSHTSQYLCASSEYRTGNTGELFFGEGSRLTVL.

V gene TRBV18 combines with J gene TRBJ2-5, with 8 bases matching TRBD1. CDR3 length: 15 residues. J was trimmed by 5 bases and V by 6 bases; bases with no gene match: 11. The germline V gene encodes CDR1 KGHSH and CDR2 LQKENI. CDR3 amino acids: CASSLGQGSKETQYF. In DNA, the CDR3 is TGTGCCAGCTCCCTCGGACAGGGAAGTAAGGAGACCCAGTACTTC. The variable domain in full, with the rest retrieved from reference TRBV18 and TRBJ2-5, is NAGVMQNPRHLVRRRGQEARLRCSPMKGHSHVYWYRQLPEEGLKFMVYLQKENIIDESGMPKERFSAEFPKEGPSILRIQQVVRGDSAAYFCASSLGQGSKETQYFGPGTRLLVL.

This clonotype was seen a few times. This chain links TRBV29-1 with TRBJ1-1; tentatively, D is TRBD1 (5 bases). CDR3 length equals 14 residues. V lost 5 bases and J lost 0, with 13 bases in between. Germline V gives CDR1 SQVTM, CDR2 ANQGSEA. The CDR3 bases are TGCAGCGTTACGGGGGAGTTTTTGAACACTGAAGCTTTCTTT. Translated: CSVTGEFLNTEAFF. Using reference TRBV29-1 and TRBJ1-1 for the parts outside the CDR3, the full variable domain is SAVISQKPSRDICQRGTSLTIQCQVDSQVTMMFWYRQQPGQSLTLIATANQGSEATYESGFVIDKFPISRPNLTFSTLTVSNMSPEDSSIYLCSVTGEFLNTEAFFGQGTRLTVV.

The V call is TRBV28, the J call TRBJ2-3; D not resolved. The germline gives CDR1 MDHEN, CDR2 SYDVKM. This CDR3 is built from 15 residues. V was clipped by 3 bases and J by 1 base, with 11 bases between them. Here the CDR3 reads CASSLGLLGTDTQYF. CDR3 nucleotides: TGTGCCAGCAGTTTGGGTCTCCTCGGCACAGATACGCAGTATTTT.

This clonotype has a count of ten or more. The chain recombines TRBV4-2 with TRBJ2-1; 8 nucleotides match TRBD2. This CDR3 contains 19 residues. From germline, CDR1 is LGHNA and CDR2 YNFKEQ. V lost 0 bases to trimming and J lost 6 bases; unmatched junction nucleotides: 16. The CDR3 DNA follows: TGTGCCAGCAGCCAAGACCTCTCGATAGCGGGAATGTATCGCAATGAGCAGTTCTTC. As protein: CASSQDLSIAGMYRNEQFF.

This clonotype occurred a few times. The chain combines TRBV18 with TRBJ2-7; either TRBD1 or TRBD2 may supply D (5 bases each). Germline V gene sequence: CDR1 KGHSH, CDR2 LQKENI. The V and J ends lost 3 bases and 4 bases respectively, with 10 bases between them. CDR3 length: 13 residues. CDR3 in amino acids: CASSPRDLYEQYF. CDR3 in DNA: TGTGCCAGCTCACCTCGGGACCTATACGAGCAGTACTTC.

This clonotype was observed a handful of times. The V and J genes are TRBV27 and TRBJ2-4, with 7 bases identical to TRBD1. Germline CDR1 and CDR2: MNHEY and SMNVEV (reference sequence). The trim removed 4 bases at V and 0 bases at J, leaving 6 bases unmatched. The CDR3 spans 16 residues. CDR3: CASSSTGTIAKNIQYF. The CDR3 coding sequence is TGTGCCAGCAGTTCGACAGGGACCATAGCCAAAAACATTCAGTACTTC.

This clonotype came up a few times. The gene calls are TRBV20-1 and TRBJ2-7; 8 nucleotides line up with TRBD1. CDR1 is DFQATT and CDR2 is SNEGSKA in the germline V gene (reference sequence). V lost 3 bases to trimming and J lost 3 bases; unmatched junction nucleotides: 7. The CDR3 contains 14 residues. The CDR3 DNA follows: TGCAGTGCTAGTGACAGGGGAAATGTCTACGAGCAGTACTTC. Encoded protein: CSASDRGNVYEQYF.

The rearrangement links TRBV6-5 to TRBJ1-3; no reliable D call. The length of the CDR3 is 13 residues. Trimming took off 0 bases at V and 7 bases at J, with 7 bases between the two ends. Per the germline V gene, CDR1 is MNHEY and CDR2 is SVGAGI. The CDR3 reads CASSYSRANTIYF. In DNA form, the CDR3 reads TGTGCCAGCAGTTACTCGAGGGCGAACACCATATATTTT.

The chain recombines TRBV25-1 with TRBJ2-3, with 7 bases aligning to TRBD1. The CDR3 is 14 residues long. V was pared by 3 bases and J by 5 bases, with 5 bases of the junction left unmatched. Germline V gene data show CDR1 as MGHDK and CDR2 as SYGVNS. CDR3 amino acids: CASSDRGQLDTQYF. CDR3 DNA sequence: TGTGCCAGCAGTGACCGGGGACAGTTAGATACGCAGTATTTT.